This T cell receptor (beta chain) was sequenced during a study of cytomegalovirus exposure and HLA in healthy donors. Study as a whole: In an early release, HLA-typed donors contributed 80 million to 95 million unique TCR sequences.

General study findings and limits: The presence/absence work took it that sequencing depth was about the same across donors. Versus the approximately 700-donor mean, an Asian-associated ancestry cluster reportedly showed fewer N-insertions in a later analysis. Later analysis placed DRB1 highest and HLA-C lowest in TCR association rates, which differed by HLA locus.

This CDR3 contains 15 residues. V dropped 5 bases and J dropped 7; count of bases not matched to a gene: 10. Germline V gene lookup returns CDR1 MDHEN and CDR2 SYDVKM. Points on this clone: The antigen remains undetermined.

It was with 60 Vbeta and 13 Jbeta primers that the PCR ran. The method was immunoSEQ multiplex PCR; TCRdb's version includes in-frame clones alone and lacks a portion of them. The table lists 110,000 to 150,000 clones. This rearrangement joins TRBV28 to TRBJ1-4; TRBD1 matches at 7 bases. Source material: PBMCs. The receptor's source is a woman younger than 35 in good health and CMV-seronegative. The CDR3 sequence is CASSLRQGTGEKLFF. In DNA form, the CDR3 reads TGTGCCAGCAGTCTCCGACAGGGCACGGGTGAAAAACTGTTTTTT.